This TCR beta chain was retrieved from a study of shared clonotypes between healthy human individuals (dated by TCRdb to 2020 to 2022). Concerning the study at large: The cohort included three men and two women between 18 and 49 years of age. Leukapheresis yielded between about 0.8 and 8.9 billion PBMCs per donor. The study deeply sequenced blood TCR repertoires of about 5 healthy adults to estimate repertoire size and the extent of clonotype sharing between individuals. To increase sequencing depth and limit assay-specific biases, TCR repertoire library preparation and sequencing were carried out by different laboratories using diverse techniques. Per donor, three plates each were used for CD4 naive and CD4 memory, two for CD8 naive, and one for CD8 memory. Broad study findings and their caveats: Sampling was limited to blood, and TCR repertoires in tissue likely differ from TCR repertoires in blood. Around 5.4% of naive CD4, around 4% of naive CD8, 2.3% of memory CD4, and about 0.4% of memory CD8 clonotypes were shared across several donors. Incomplete sequencing was indicated by rarefaction of sorted-subset datasets, despite the large sequencing depth. Because the study included a small number of donors, the genetic and exposure-history diversity represented was limited. Larger estimated clonotype richness was generally found for naive subsets than for memory subsets. Compared with non-shared clonotypes, clonotypes shared by all four sorted-subset donors had higher generation probabilities. Pairwise subsampling led to the expectation that sequencing depth would affect the degree of clonotype sharing among donors.

With regard to this clone: Its antigen is still unknown. There are no base qualities to consult, and no much larger clone falls within one base.

Using the deep immunoSEQ assay, multiplex PCR amplified TCR CDR3 regions from genomic DNA. Extracted genomic DNA from each cell subset was distributed evenly across all wells of several immunoSEQ 96-well plates, and each plate was treated as a replicate. For sorted subsets, each replicate PCR was loaded with roughly 0.2 ug genomic DNA, equivalent to approximately 27,000 T cell genomes. The purified libraries were quantified using a Qubit 3.0 fluorometer, sized with a Bioanalyzer 2100, and then quantified again using the KAPA Library Quantification kit. Every immunoSEQ 96-well plate was sequenced on a separate single-read 150-cycle Illumina NextSeq 550 flow cell. From the authors' description of their analysis: Because the immunoSEQ output held only junctional sequences and lacked quality scores, the filtering could not match the filtering applied to full-length reads. Sequences were annotated with PyIR, a Python wrapper for IgBLAST v1.9, using IMGT germline references to assign V/J genes and CDR3. Reads were removed for weak V/J assignments (E-value above 1e-6), missing CDR3, stop codons, out-of-frame junctions, or ambiguous translated residues. V3J clonotypes were defined as sequences sharing the same inferred V gene, J gene, and CDR3 amino acid sequence. Percentage overlap between repertoires was calculated by dividing the number of shared unique clonotypes by the size of the smaller repertoire. RTK rarefaction, the Chao1 estimator, and Recon v2.1 estimates of unobserved clonotypes were used to assess repertoire richness. Generation probabilities were computed with OLGA for all TCRbeta clonotypes obtained by the gDNA method from four donors. TCRdb took over this immuneACCESS table, retaining in-frame rearrangements with V and J assigned. Such tables are incomplete; in checked studies, under half of the missing clones stem from an unresolved V gene, and the remainder is unexplained. V, J and clone size are taken as reported in that table, and D and trimming were inferred from the DNA itself. Present in this sample are over a million clones, 95% to 99% of which were seen just once. The ten top clones hold roughly 0.42% of the sample.

V is pruned by 1 base and J by 4 bases, leaving 1 base of the junction without a gene match. Taken from the germline V gene, the CDR1 and CDR2 loops are SGHAT and FQNNGV. Taken from cysteine to phenylalanine, the CDR3 has 14 residues. The sequence is cut down to CDR3 DNA, 42 bases in frame from base 1. Healthy HIV-negative adults with no recently reported acute infections or vaccinations were included as donors. Only Caucasian adults living in Nashville, Tennessee, USA were represented among the donors. CD4+ T cells were enriched by magnetic negative selection, after which naive cells were positively selected on CD45RA and the negative fraction was taken as the memory subset. Blood was collected by leukapheresis, and PBMCs were isolated by Ficoll-Histopaque density gradient centrifugation and then cryopreserved in liquid nitrogen vapor phase. Purity and quantity of every magnetically sorted T cell population were checked by analytical flow cytometry. From each sorted fraction, genomic DNA was isolated and quantified by UV absorbance on a Nanodrop 2000c.

The sample taken for sequencing was naive CD4+ T cells sorted from blood. The cell subset or site tag for this specimen amounts to: CD45RA+ positively selected. Here the chain combines TRBV11-2 and TRBJ1-1, with 9 central nucleotides matching TRBD1. This sequence was found in a young man in good health. The sequence in DNA is TGTGCCAGCAGCTTAGCACAGGGGGCCACTGAAGCTTTCTTT. It is translated as CASSLAQGATEAFF.